This passage covers 5 T cell receptor beta chains from one sample sequenced in a study of breast tumors, draining lymph nodes, adjacent tissues. One entry per CDR3 protein, called by TCRdb with MiXCR from the multiplex PCR reads. The sample holds 180,000 or so distinct CDR3 sequences, more than 25% seen once. Breast cancer patients provided tissue from their axillary draining lymph nodes. Sequencing was carried out using axillary lymph node tissue. Every receptor here comes from a female donor with breast cancer. Some clones in this sample may be carry-over from other donors' samples.

V usage is TRBV11-2 and J usage is TRBJ2-1; 8 bases align to TRBD1. J was trimmed by 8 bases and V by 4 bases; bases with no gene match: 7. Per germline, CDR1 SGHAT and CDR2 FQNNGV. The CDR3 totals 14 residues. The CDR3 region is CASSCQGAYDEQFF. The CDR3 bases are TGTGCCAGCAGCTGCCAGGGGGCATACGATGAGCAGTTCTTC.

This clonotype was picked up many times. This chain links TRBV5-1 with TRBJ2-2; TRBD2 matches at 14 bases. Germline values: CDR1 SGHRS, CDR2 YFSETQ. This CDR3 has 17 amino acids. The V gene end was trimmed by 2 bases and the J gene end by 5 bases; junction bases not matched to a gene: 5. The CDR3 here is CASSLRLAGGNTGELFF. CDR3 in DNA: TGCGCCAGCAGCTTAAGACTAGCGGGGGGGAATACCGGGGAGCTGTTTTTT.

This clonotype was counted ten times or more. The J gene is TRBJ2-2, the V gene TRBV5-1; the D gene is possibly TRBD1 (5 bases). Per germline, CDR1 SGHRS and CDR2 YFSETQ. Trimming removed 5 bases from V and 1 base from J, with 15 bases in between. The CDR3 sequence is 16 residues long. CDR3 sequence reads: CASRLGHQKNTGELFF. Written as DNA, the CDR3 is TGCGCCAGCAGACTCGGACACCAAAAGAACACCGGGGAGCTGTTTTTT.

This clonotype was recorded at least ten times. This chain joins TRBV5-1 and TRBJ2-7, with TRBD1 identical over 9 bases. The CDR3 is 16 residues long. V shed 4 bases, J shed 2 bases, and the junction held 10 bases outside the gene matches. CDR1 and CDR2 (germline): SGHRS, YFSETQ. The CDR3 sequence: CASSPGQGTFTYEQYF. In DNA, the CDR3 is TGCGCCAGCAGCCCGGGACAGGGAACCTTCACCTACGAGCAGTACTTC. Looking up the rest from reference TRBV5-1 and TRBJ2-7 gives the full variable domain: KAGVTQTPRYLIKTRGQQVTLSCSPISGHRSVSWYQQTPGQGLQFLFEYFSETQRNKGNFPGRFSGRQFSNSRSEMNVSTLELGDSALYLCASSPGQGTFTYEQYFGPGTRLTVT.

This clonotype was detected ten times or more. The chain has TRBV4-1 and TRBJ2-7; no definite D call. V was shortened by 6 bases and J by 4 bases, with 16 bases between the two germline ends. CDR3 length equals 14 residues. Germline CDR1 is MGHRA and CDR2 is YSYEKL. The CDR3 nucleotides read TGCGCCAGCAGTAAGACACCCGTTGGATACGAGCAGTACTTC. Its protein is CASSKTPVGYEQYF.